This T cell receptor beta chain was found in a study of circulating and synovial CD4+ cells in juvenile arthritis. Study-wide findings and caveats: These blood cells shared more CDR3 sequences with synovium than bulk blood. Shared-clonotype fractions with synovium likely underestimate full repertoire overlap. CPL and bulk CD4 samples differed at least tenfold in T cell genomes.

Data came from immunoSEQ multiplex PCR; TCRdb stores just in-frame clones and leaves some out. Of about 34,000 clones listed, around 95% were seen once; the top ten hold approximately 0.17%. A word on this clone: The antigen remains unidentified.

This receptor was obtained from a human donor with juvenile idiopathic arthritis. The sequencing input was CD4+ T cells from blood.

This CDR3 reads CASSQDPTPGGYTF. In DNA form, the CDR3 reads TGCGCCAGCAGCCAAGACCCCACACCTGGTGGCTACACCTTC. J is TRBJ1-2 and V is TRBV4-1; D ambiguous. The V end was cut by 0 bases, the J end by 7 bases, with 12 bases between. The CDR3 extends over 14 amino acids. Germline CDR1 reads MGHRA; CDR2 reads YSYEKL.